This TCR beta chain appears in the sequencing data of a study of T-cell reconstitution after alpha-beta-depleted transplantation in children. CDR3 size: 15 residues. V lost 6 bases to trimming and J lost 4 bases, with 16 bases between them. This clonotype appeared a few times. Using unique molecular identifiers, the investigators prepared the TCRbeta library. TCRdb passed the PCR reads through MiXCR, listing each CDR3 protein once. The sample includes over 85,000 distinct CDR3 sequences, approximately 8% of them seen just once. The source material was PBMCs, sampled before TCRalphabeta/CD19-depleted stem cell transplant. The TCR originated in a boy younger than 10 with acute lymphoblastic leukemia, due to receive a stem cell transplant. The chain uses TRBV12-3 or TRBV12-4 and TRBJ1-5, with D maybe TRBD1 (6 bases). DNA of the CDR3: TGTGCCAGCAGGGAGTCAGGGGCCATAAATCAGCCCCAGCATTTT. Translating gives CASRESGAINQPQHF.